This T cell receptor (beta chain) was found in a study of blood T cell repertoires in COVID-19. In the study overall: The analysed material was cDNA or gDNA that came from T cells, B-cell-depleted T cells, or PBMCs.

Original processing notes: Reference gene primer amplification gave nucleated cell count estimates. Using immunoSEQ multiplex PCR, the repertoire was profiled, and TCRdb retains in-frame clones only, with some absent. The V and J calls and clone size are taken from that table; D and trimming were inferred from the DNA. The repertoire consists of 200,000 to 250,000 clones, with around 90% occurring once and the leading ten covering approximately 2.6%. Germline V lookup: CDR1 MRHNA, CDR2 SNTAGT. The V end was cut by 4 bases, the J end by 7 bases, with 13 bases between. CDR3 size: 13 residues. The sequence came from a man aged 25 to 45 with COVID-19, enrolled during active disease. The sample comprised peripheral blood. V is TRBV6-4 and J is TRBJ1-1; D possibly corresponds to TRBD1 (5 bases). Here the CDR3 reads CASSASGANEAFF. The CDR3 nucleotides are TGTGCCAGCAGTGCATCTGGGGCTAATGAAGCTTTCTTT.